This TCR beta chain stems from a study of blood T cell repertoires in COVID-19. At the level of the study: COVID-19 samples, acute and convalescent, were from the United States, Italy and Spain. Sources were T cells, B-cell-depleted T cells, or PBMCs; the material itself was cDNA or gDNA.

The CDR3 spans 16 residues. Per the germline V gene, CDR1 is ENHRY and CDR2 is SYGVKD. V shed 3 bases and J shed 0 bases, with 9 bases lying between them. Methods used by the authors: Nucleated cell number was recorded as an estimate derived from reference gene primer amplification. Generated by immunoSEQ multiplex PCR, the TCRdb table keeps only in-frame clones and is missing some. Clone size and V and J calls were adopted from that table, with D and trimming inferred from the DNA. Of some 87,000 clones listed, around 92% are singletons. The clonotype was recovered from an older woman with active COVID-19. Sequencing used peripheral blood. This chain connects TRBV10-3 to TRBJ2-6; D perhaps matches TRBD1 (5 bases). The CDR3 DNA sequence: TGTGCCATCAGTGACCCCGGACACTCTGGGGCCAACGTCCTGACTTTC. The encoded protein is CAISDPGHSGANVLTF.